Listed here are 3 T cell receptor beta chains from one sample, sequenced in a study of OX40 agonist ivuxolimab in advanced cancers. TCRdb keeps only in-frame clones here, not all; method: immunoSEQ multiplex PCR. The sample includes over 45,000 clones, about 83% of them seen just once. Sequenced here: CD4+ or CD8+ T cells sorted from blood, sampled in a trial of the OX40 agonist ivuxolimab. The receptor source for this set is an adult with an advanced solid tumor such as melanoma, head and neck, liver or kidney cancer.

The V and J genes are TRBV6-5 and TRBJ2-2; D unresolved. Germline V lookup: CDR1 MNHEY, CDR2 SVGAGI. V lost 5 bases to trimming and J lost 4 bases, with 2 bases between them. The CDR3 spans 11 residues. CDR3 sequence reads: CASSTTGELFF. The DNA for the CDR3 is TGTGCCAGCAGTACCACCGGGGAGCTGTTTTTT.

The rearrangement links TRBV2 to TRBJ1-4, with D unclear. CDR1 SNHLY and CDR2 FYNNEI come from the germline V gene. V lost 4 bases and J 0 bases, leaving 0 bases between the germline ends. This CDR3 has 12 amino acids. CDR3 sequence: CASSATNEKLFF. The CDR3 DNA sequence: TGTGCCAGCAGTGCAACTAATGAAAAACTGTTTTTT.

This clone was found a few times. Additional DNA sequences in this sample encode the identical CDR3. The chain couples TRBV7-2 to TRBJ2-3; D call uncertain. V lost 5 bases to trimming and J lost 1 base, with 13 bases between them. CDR1 is SGHTA and CDR2 is FQGNSA in the germline V gene. The CDR3 runs to 15 residues. The CDR3 is CASSPDSLGTDTQYF. CDR3 coding DNA: TGTGCCAGCAGCCCAGACTCACTTGGCACAGATACGCAGTATTTT.